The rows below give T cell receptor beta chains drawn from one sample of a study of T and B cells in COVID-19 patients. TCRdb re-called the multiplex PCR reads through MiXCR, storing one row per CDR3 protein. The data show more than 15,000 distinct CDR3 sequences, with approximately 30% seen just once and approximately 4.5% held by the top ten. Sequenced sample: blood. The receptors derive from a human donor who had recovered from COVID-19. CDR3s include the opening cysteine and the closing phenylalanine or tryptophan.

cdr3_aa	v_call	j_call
CASRRQGGTGELFF	TRBV28	TRBJ2-2
CATGGWDTQYF	TRBV24-1	TRBJ2-3
CAIRDTTEAFF	TRBV10-3	TRBJ1-1
CASSQGIASYGYTF	TRBV4-1	TRBJ1-2
CASSQEYVQGAKNIQYF	TRBV4-1	TRBJ2-4
CASSLDRTISYEQYF	TRBV28	TRBJ2-7
CASSLATASSYNEQFF	TRBV7-6	TRBJ2-1
CASSEAGDRTTF	TRBV6-1	TRBJ1-2
CASSPQEGGVRTDTQYF	TRBV19	TRBJ2-3
CSAGGGETQYF	TRBV29-1	TRBJ2-5
CAGSPLGPGGCNEQYF	TRBV27	TRBJ2-7
CSASTGIGETQYF	TRBV20-1	TRBJ2-5
CASSWGRAGLLDYGYTF	TRBV12-3/TRBV12-4	TRBJ1-2
CASSVQQGALKETQYF	TRBV12-3/TRBV12-4	TRBJ2-5
CASSLHYRVAFGNQPQHF	TRBV5-6	TRBJ1-5
CASSHKWHTDTQYF	TRBV5-6	TRBJ2-3
CASSGGGSSPLHF	TRBV6-5	TRBJ1-6
CASSPVGDEDGYTF	TRBV18	TRBJ1-2
CASSFLGVSTYEQYF	TRBV5-4	TRBJ2-7
CASSPLPSTAGSTDTQYF	TRBV18	TRBJ2-3
CASSLASGFRAYTF	TRBV7-2	TRBJ1-2
CASRDRDYEQYF	TRBV6-2/TRBV6-3	TRBJ2-7
CASSLEGQPDGGYTF	TRBV5-1	TRBJ1-2
CASRSLRDRDTYEQYF	TRBV6-2/TRBV6-3	TRBJ2-7
CASSFGQGIETQYF	TRBV5-8	TRBJ2-5
CASKVLAGGTDTQYF	TRBV19	TRBJ2-3
CASSSPTSAHYEQYF	TRBV27	TRBJ2-7
CASSRQGGEKLFF	TRBV6-4	TRBJ1-4
CATSREGSGNTIYF	TRBV15	TRBJ1-3
CASSRGAGNTIYF	TRBV28	TRBJ1-3
CATDRANTEAFF	TRBV6-1	TRBJ1-1
CASTLRDPVDSYSNQPQHF	TRBV6-5	TRBJ1-5
CASSDPTGILEQFF	TRBV6-1	TRBJ2-1
CASSMDSGDIQYF	TRBV19	TRBJ2-4
CASNVKWAQHF	TRBV6-4	TRBJ1-5
CASKPDRVAYEQYF	TRBV19	TRBJ2-7
CASSQGRWNTIYF	TRBV14	TRBJ1-3
CASSPRGEGRAFF	TRBV14	TRBJ1-1
CASASQGDNQPQHF	TRBV12-3/TRBV12-4	TRBJ1-5
CSVELLSRGFYEQYF	TRBV29-1	TRBJ2-7
CASSPSATDRVYGYTF	TRBV6-6	TRBJ1-2
CASSSQDRGQENIQYF	TRBV27	TRBJ2-4
CASSPIRDRESEQYF	TRBV7-6	TRBJ2-7
CASSLSEGVNTEAFF	TRBV27	TRBJ1-1
CASRSGRVTEAFF	TRBV6-6	TRBJ1-1
CATSNRVRDFQPQHF	TRBV15	TRBJ1-5
CSTAKSPDRDTDTQYF	TRBV29-1	TRBJ2-3
CASSLGGENEQFF	TRBV28	TRBJ2-1
CSAIEGAGEGYTF	TRBV29-1	TRBJ1-2
CATSDSTLQGRETQYF	TRBV24-1	TRBJ2-5
CASSYGGGQETQYF	TRBV11-1	TRBJ2-5
CASSLGAGVKTQYF	TRBV7-6	TRBJ2-5
CASSDRDYSPLHF	TRBV27	TRBJ1-6
CASRPLAGGETQYF	TRBV12-3/TRBV12-4	TRBJ2-5
CSAGTPSLNEQFF	TRBV20-1	TRBJ2-1
CASSPLPGNPYEQYF	TRBV5-6	TRBJ2-7
CASSRQGDSGGYTF	TRBV6-2/TRBV6-3	TRBJ1-2